This T cell receptor beta chain derives from a study of T cell responses to AZD1222 COVID-19 vaccine. In regard to this clone: Its cognate antigen is unknown.

Some clones are missing from TCRdb's copy, which holds only in-frame ones; the method was immunoSEQ multiplex PCR. This sample has 100,000 or so clones, with roughly 86% found just once. Between the trimmed V and J ends, which lost 4 bases and 4 bases, there was a span of 17 bases. Germline assignment: CDR1 SGHKS and CDR2 YYEKEE (reference sequence). The CDR3 runs 15 residues. Study results and caveats: Spike-specific TCR breadth and depth rose after two AZD1222 doses.

The material was peripheral blood, obtained on day 0 of MenACWY control vaccination. The chain recombines TRBV5-5 with TRBJ1-2, with D hard to call. This sequence originates from an adult in good health. Written as DNA, the CDR3 is TGTGCCAGCAGCCCCGCGGAGCGCCCCATCTATGGCTACACCTTC. As protein: CASSPAERPIYGYTF.